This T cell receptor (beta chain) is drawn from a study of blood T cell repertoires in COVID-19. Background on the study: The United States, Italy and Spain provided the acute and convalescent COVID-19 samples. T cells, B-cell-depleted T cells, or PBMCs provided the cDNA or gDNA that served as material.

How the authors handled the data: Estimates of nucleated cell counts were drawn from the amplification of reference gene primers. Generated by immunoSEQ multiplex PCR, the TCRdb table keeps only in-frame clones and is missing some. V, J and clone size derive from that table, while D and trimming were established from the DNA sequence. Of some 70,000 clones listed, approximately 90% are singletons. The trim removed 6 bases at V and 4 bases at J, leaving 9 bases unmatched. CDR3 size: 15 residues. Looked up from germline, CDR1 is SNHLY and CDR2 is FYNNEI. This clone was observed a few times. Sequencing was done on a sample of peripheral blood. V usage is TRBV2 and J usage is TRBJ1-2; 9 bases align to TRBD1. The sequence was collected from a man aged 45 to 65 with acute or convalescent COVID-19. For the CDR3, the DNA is TGTGCCAGCAGGGATAGACAGGGGGGAGGCTATGGCTACACCTTC. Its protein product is CASRDRQGGGYGYTF. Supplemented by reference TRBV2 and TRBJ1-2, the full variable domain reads EPEVTQTPSHQVTQMGQEVILRCVPISNHLYFYWYRQILGQKVEFLVSFYNNEISEKSEIFDDQFSVERPDGSNFTLKIRSTKLEDSAMYFCASRDRQGGGYGYTFGSGTRLTVV.